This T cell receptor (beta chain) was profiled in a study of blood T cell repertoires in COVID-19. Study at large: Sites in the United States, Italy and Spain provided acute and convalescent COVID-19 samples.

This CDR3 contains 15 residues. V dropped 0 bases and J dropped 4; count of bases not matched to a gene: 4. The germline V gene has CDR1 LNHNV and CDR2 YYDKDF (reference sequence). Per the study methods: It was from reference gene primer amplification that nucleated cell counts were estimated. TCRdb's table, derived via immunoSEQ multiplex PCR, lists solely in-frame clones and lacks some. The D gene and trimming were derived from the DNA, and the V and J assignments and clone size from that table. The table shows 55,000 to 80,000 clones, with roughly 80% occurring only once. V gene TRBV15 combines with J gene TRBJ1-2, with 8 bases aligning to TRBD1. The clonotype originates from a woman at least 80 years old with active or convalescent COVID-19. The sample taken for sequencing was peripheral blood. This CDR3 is CATSREDRAVYGYTF. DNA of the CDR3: TGTGCCACCAGCAGAGAGGACAGGGCCGTCTATGGCTACACCTTC.